The clone carrying this TCR beta chain was picked up many times. Its antigen is currently unknown. This sample stems from a study of human T cells and chemical hapten exposure. Turning to the study itself: How much TCR each sample yielded varied, mostly because pooled library volumes differed slightly.

Findings and limits, study-wide: There was no change with DPC sensitization in TCRs above 1 in 1000 frequency.

Specified time point: healthy volunteer bleed at 2 weeks. Total RNA was extracted from unfractionated whole blood. Germline trimming cut 3 bases from V and 9 bases from J; bases unmatched to any gene: 7. Germline V gene data show CDR1 as SGDLS and CDR2 as YYNGEE. The CDR3 is made up of 14 amino acids. TCRdb redid the calling of the RACE reads with MiXCR, one entry per CDR3 protein. In the table there are about 45,000 distinct CDR3 sequences, about 4.8% of which are singletons. This receptor was obtained from a human donor in good health. Some clones in this sample may be carry-over from other donors' samples. The V gene is TRBV9, the J gene TRBJ2-1, with 9 bases fitting TRBD2. The material sequenced was whole blood. This CDR3 is CASSEGGLAVEQFF. DNA for the CDR3: TGTGCCAGCAGCGAGGGGGGACTAGCTGTTGAGCAGTTCTTC.